These T cell receptor beta chains were read from a single sample in a study of cytomegalovirus exposure and HLA in healthy donors. Sequencing was performed with immunoSEQ multiplex PCR; in TCRdb, only in-frame clones are kept and a portion is missing. The profile covers about 360,000 clones, with 86% appearing a single time and 0.83% taken by the ten largest. The sequenced material came from PBMCs. The receptors derive from a young woman in good health and CMV-seronegative. Both conserved end residues are part of each CDR3. Each record gives: clone size, J gene, D gene, V gene, CDR3 DNA, CDR3 protein. The D gene is left open where the match is weak. Size is omitted from some rows. Given values are once, few, many or a class for expanded clones.

>NA|TRBJ1-5|NA|TRBV19
TGTGCCAGTAGTATCCTGGACAGTTACCAGCCCCAGCATTTT
CASSILDSYQPQHF
>NA|TRBJ2-2|TRBD2|TRBV4-1
TGCGCCAGCAGCCAAGAAGGACTAGCGGGGCTCACCGGGGAGCTGTTTTTT
CASSQEGLAGLTGELFF
>NA|TRBJ1-2|TRBD1|TRBV9
TGTGCCAGCAGCGATGCGACAGGGGTTGGGGGCTACACCTTC
CASSDATGVGGYTF
>NA|TRBJ2-3|TRBD1|TRBV2
TGTGCCAGCAGGGACAGGGTAAATACAGATACGCAGTATTTT
CASRDRVNTDTQYF
>NA|TRBJ2-3|NA|TRBV5-6
TGTGCCAGCAGCTTGGAGTCAGAATTTAGCACAGATACGCAGTATTTT
CASSLESEFSTDTQYF
>NA|TRBJ2-4|TRBD1|TRBV15
TGTGCCACCAGTCCTACTAGGACAGGAGATGCCTTGCTAGCCAAAAACATTCAGTACTTC
CATSPTRTGDALLAKNIQYF
>NA|TRBJ2-1|TRBD2|TRBV7-3
TGTGCCAGCAGCTCCCCTAGCGGGAGGCACAGTGGGGAGGGGTTTGTCTTC
CASSSPSGRHSGEGFVF
>few|TRBJ2-7|NA|TRBV28
TGTGCCAGCAGTTACGGTACCTACGAGCAGTACTTC
CASSYGTYEQYF
>NA|TRBJ1-5|TRBD1|TRBV19
TGTGCCAGTAGTACCCATACAGGGGACAATCAGCCCCAGCATTTT
CASSTHTGDNQPQHF
>once|TRBJ1-2|TRBD1|TRBV4-1
TGCGCCAGCAGCCAAGGGGCACCGACAGGGTCTGGCTACACCTTC
CASSQGAPTGSGYTF
>NA|TRBJ2-7|TRBD2|TRBV18
TGTGCCAGCTCCCGAACGGCTGCGGGGGGGGGCGAGCAGTACTTC
CASSRTAAGGGEQYF
>NA|TRBJ2-7|TRBD2|TRBV2
TGTGCCAGCAGTAGCGGGGGGGCCTACGAGCAGTACTTC
CASSSGGAYEQYF
>NA|TRBJ2-4|TRBD1|TRBV7-8
TGTGCCAGCAGCCTCAGGGGGGCCAAAAACATTCAGTACTTC
CASSLRGAKNIQYF
>NA|TRBJ2-2|TRBD2|TRBV27
TGTGCCAGCAGTTTGACTAGCGGAGCCGGGGAGCTGTTTTTT
CASSLTSGAGELFF
>NA|TRBJ2-7|TRBD1|TRBV7-8
TGTGCCAGCAGCATCCCCGGGACAGGGGGCTCAACCTACGAGCAGTACTTC
CASSIPGTGGSTYEQYF
>NA|TRBJ1-1|NA|TRBV7-9
TGTGCCAGCAGCTTAGCCCGGACAGCGAACACTGAAGCTTTCTTT
CASSLARTANTEAFF